This T cell receptor beta chain was recorded in a study of shared clonotypes between healthy human individuals. Study conclusions and caveats: Exclusively blood specimens were collected; tissue repertoires likely differ.

The data were produced by immunoSEQ multiplex PCR, yet TCRdb's version contains in-frame clones alone and is incomplete. In the table there are under 2.5 million clones, 85% to 95% of which are singletons. The CDR3 spans 18 residues. V lost 3 bases, J lost 0 bases, and 11 bases stayed unmatched. The germline V gene has CDR1 ENHRY and CDR2 SYGVKD. With regard to this clone: Its specificity is not known.

Healthy adults negative for HIV, lacking recent acute infections or vaccinations, served as donors. Only Caucasian adults living in Nashville, Tennessee made up the donor group. V is TRBV10-3 and J is TRBJ2-1; 7 bases match TRBD2. This TCR derives from a young man in good health. Some clones in this sample may be carry-over from other donors' samples. Sequencing was carried out using naive CD4+ T cells from PBMCs. Subset specified: CD45RA+ positively selected. CDR3 sequence (DNA): TGTGCCATCAGTGATTTAAAAGCGGGGCCAAGCTCCTACAATGAGCAGTTCTTC. Translation gives CAISDLKAGPSSYNEQFF.